This T cell receptor (beta chain) was sequenced in a study of blood T cell repertoires in COVID-19. Germline trimming cut 0 bases from V and 0 bases from J; bases unmatched to any gene: 9. This CDR3 has 19 residues. Germline CDR1 SGHRS, CDR2 YFSETQ. TCRdb's table, derived via immunoSEQ multiplex PCR, lists solely in-frame clones and lacks some. The table lists approximately 82,000 clones, around 82% of them singletons. The sequencing sample was made of peripheral blood. This clonotype was sampled from a middle-aged man with active or convalescent COVID-19. The chain employs TRBV5-1 and TRBJ2-2; TRBD1 matches 9 bases. The CDR3 DNA follows: TGCGCCAGCAGCTTGGAACCGCGGACAGGGGTAACGAACACCGGGGAGCTGTTTTTT. It translates to CASSLEPRTGVTNTGELFF.